This TCR beta chain is drawn from a study of early T cells in non-severe SARS-CoV-2 infection. Study-level background: Bulk RNA isolated from unsorted whole blood underwent sequencing; chains were not paired. Regarding the study as a whole: The VDJdb matching leaned toward anti-spike CD8 responses and overlooked private and CD4 specificities.

The protocol attached unique molecular identifiers to individual cDNA molecules. Each CDR3 protein is one row after TCRdb ran MiXCR on the 5' RACE reads. The sample holds some 91,000 distinct CDR3 sequences, approximately 15% seen once. CDR3 length equals 11 residues. Germline lookup yields CDR1 MNHEY and CDR2 SVGAGI. V lost 5 bases to trimming and J lost 6 bases, with 5 bases between them. This clonotype was found many times. Its specificity is unknown. The sample consisted of whole blood. This receptor was obtained from an adult who was a healthcare worker with PCR-confirmed SARS-CoV-2 infection or an uninfected control (not recorded which). The chain couples TRBV6-5 to TRBJ2-4; D gene unclear. As DNA, the CDR3 is TGTGCCAGCAGTCCGGGAAACATTCAGTACTTC. Protein sequence: CASSPGNIQYF.